This is a list of T cell receptor beta chains from one sample in a study of T cell responses to AZD1222 COVID-19 vaccine. Only in-frame clones appear in the TCRdb table, and some are missing; sequencing was by immunoSEQ multiplex PCR. The sample yields around 58,000 clones, 65% to 90% seen once. Sequences were derived from peripheral blood, sampled on day 0 of AZD1222 vaccination. The receptors were gathered from an adult in good health. CDR3s leave out the opening cysteine and the closing phenylalanine or tryptophan. The order of the fields is V gene, J gene, CDR3 protein.

>TRBV3-1/TRBV3-2|TRBJ2-3
ASSQLGLAASTDTQY
>TRBV7-2|TRBJ2-6
ASSFRSAGANVLT
>TRBV5-1|TRBJ1-2
ASSLLGNYNYGYT
>TRBV6-2/TRBV6-3|TRBJ1-5
ASSRTISNQPQH
>TRBV2|TRBJ1-5
ASSDQGAPQPQH
>TRBV10-2|TRBJ2-2
ASSENGRAGELF
>TRBV5-3|TRBJ2-1
ARSLGQGLYYNEQF
>TRBV13|TRBJ1-2
ASSGGNYGYT
>TRBV4-3|TRBJ1-1
ASSQDRGQGSEAF
>TRBV12-3/TRBV12-4|TRBJ2-5
ASSLTNYGTQY
>TRBV7-2|TRBJ1-5
ASSFDSYQPQH
>TRBV29-1|TRBJ1-3
SVETTVGNTIY
>TRBV14|TRBJ2-5
ASSQGLAGGRGTQY
>TRBV3-1/TRBV3-2|TRBJ2-7
ASSQDSSYEQY
>TRBV4-3|TRBJ1-2
ASSHFDRVAGYT
>TRBV6-2/TRBV6-3|TRBJ1-5
ASSYIWAQANYQPQH
>TRBV7-2|TRBJ2-3
ASSSNGWADTQY
>TRBV7-8|TRBJ2-7
ASSSTSGSTYEQY
>TRBV9|TRBJ2-1
ASSPPRLFEQF
>TRBV6-5|TRBJ2-1
ASSWAGTRDNEQF
>TRBV7-2|TRBJ1-2
ASSPDRVGYT
>TRBV6-2/TRBV6-3|TRBJ1-2
ASSQEPYYGYT
>TRBV6-2/TRBV6-3|TRBJ1-5
ASSYSRTGTGPQH
>TRBV2|TRBJ1-2
ASSRVGDNYGYT
>TRBV28|TRBJ1-2
ASSLRDRVNYGYT
>TRBV11-2|TRBJ2-2
ASSPRRGLGRPTGELF
>TRBV7-6|TRBJ1-4
ASSPTRALNEKLF
>TRBV3-1/TRBV3-2|TRBJ1-1
ASSLSPDPAAF
>TRBV19|TRBJ1-1
ASSQARGTEAF
>TRBV27|TRBJ1-5
ASSEWTGISNQPQH
>TRBV4-3|TRBJ2-1
ASSRQMSMGDHFNEQF
>TRBV19|TRBJ1-1
ASSHGLNTEAF
>TRBV29-1|.
SVRLAGVSEQY
>TRBV4-1|TRBJ2-2
ASSQFETGDTGELF
>TRBV5-6|TRBJ2-1
ASIQDRTSGYNEQF
>TRBV3-1/TRBV3-2|TRBJ2-1
ASSPKVEGMDEQF
>TRBV5-6|TRBJ1-2
ASSRGTRGYT
>TRBV7-7|TRBJ1-1
ASSLPGTRRTEAF
>TRBV11-2|TRBJ2-7
ASSLAHQTYEQY
>TRBV29-1|TRBJ2-5
SARPRTEGETQY
>TRBV7-3|TRBJ1-2
ASSLIGWGYGNYGYT
>TRBV7-6|TRBJ1-1
ASSPGGEAF
>TRBV30|TRBJ1-3
AWSAWRAGRNTIY
>TRBV30|TRBJ1-2
AWTRGGAASTYGYT
>TRBV18|TRBJ1-6
ASSPWTVGAYNSPLH
>TRBV29-1|TRBJ2-1
SPAGIPGGILYNEQF
>TRBV3-1/TRBV3-2|TRBJ1-1
ASSQDPAPTEAF
>TRBV27|TRBJ2-3
ASSWGPDTQY
>TRBV7-2|TRBJ2-3
ASSFGQGADTQY
>TRBV28|TRBJ2-1
ASSGPGTSLNEQF
>TRBV28|TRBJ1-6
ASSPPGGAPDSPLH
>TRBV28|TRBJ1-5
ASSSKFSNQPQH
>TRBV28|TRBJ2-7
ASSFVTGQGLEEQY
>TRBV9|TRBJ1-2
ASSVVGPGPNYGYT